The sequence of this T cell receptor beta chain was determined in a study of response to subunit inactivated influenza vaccine. Notes on the study in general: Only a handful of new T cells, the authors suggested, are recruited with each seasonal influenza vaccination.

TCRdb re-called the RT-PCR reads with MiXCR, one entry per CDR3 protein. In the table there are about 160,000 distinct CDR3 sequences, around 10% of which are singletons. This clonotype was counted only a few times. Its specificity is not known. Germline CDR1 and CDR2: LNHNV and YYDKDF (reference sequence). This CDR3 region has 14 residues. The V segment lost 3 bases and the J segment 2 bases; nucleotides outside the gene matches: 3. V is TRBV15 and J is TRBJ2-5; 7 nucleotides match TRBD2. The clonotype originates from a man between 50 and 70 years old who received an inactivated influenza vaccine. The sequences come from CD8+ T cells sorted from PBMCs, collected less than 30 months after vaccination. Here the CDR3 reads CATSRGSGQETQYF. The CDR3 coding sequence is TGTGCCACCAGCAGGGGTAGCGGGCAAGAGACCCAGTACTTC.